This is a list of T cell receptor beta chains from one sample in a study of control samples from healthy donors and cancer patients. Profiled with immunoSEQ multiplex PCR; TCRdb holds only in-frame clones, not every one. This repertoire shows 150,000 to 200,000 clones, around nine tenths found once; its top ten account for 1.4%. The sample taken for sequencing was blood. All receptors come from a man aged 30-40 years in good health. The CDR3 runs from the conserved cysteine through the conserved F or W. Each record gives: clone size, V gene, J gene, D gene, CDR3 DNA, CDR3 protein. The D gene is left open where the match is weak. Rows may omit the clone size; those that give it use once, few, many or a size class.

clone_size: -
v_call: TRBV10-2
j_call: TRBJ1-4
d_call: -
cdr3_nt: TGCGCCAGCAGTGAGTATGGGATTGGTAAGACTAATGAAAAACTGTTTTTT
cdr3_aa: CASSEYGIGKTNEKLFF

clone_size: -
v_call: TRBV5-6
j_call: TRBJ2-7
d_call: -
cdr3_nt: TGTGCCAGCAGCTTGGTAGGGGGTTGGGAGCAGTACTTC
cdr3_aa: CASSLVGGWEQYF

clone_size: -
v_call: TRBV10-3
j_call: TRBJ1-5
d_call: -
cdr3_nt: TGTGCCATCAGCCCCACCGGGAGTCAGCCCCAGCATTTT
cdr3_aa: CAISPTGSQPQHF

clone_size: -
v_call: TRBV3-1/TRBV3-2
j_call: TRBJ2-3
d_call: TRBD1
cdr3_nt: TGTGCCAGCAGCCAAGGGCGCGTAACCCCAGGGGGCCCGGCGGCAGATACGCAGTATTTT
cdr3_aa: CASSQGRVTPGGPAADTQYF

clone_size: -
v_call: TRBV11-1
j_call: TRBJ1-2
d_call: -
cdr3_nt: TGTGCCAGCAGCTTGGCGGCAGGGACCTATGGCTACACCTTC
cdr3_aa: CASSLAAGTYGYTF

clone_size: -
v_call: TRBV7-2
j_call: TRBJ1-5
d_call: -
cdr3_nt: TGTGCCAGCAGCCTAGAGGGACGTAGTCCCCAGCATTTT
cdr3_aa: CASSLEGRSPQHF

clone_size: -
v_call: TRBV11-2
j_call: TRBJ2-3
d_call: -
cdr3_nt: TGTGCCAGCAGCTTAGCACGGAGAGGGACAGATACGCAGTATTTT
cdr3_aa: CASSLARRGTDTQYF

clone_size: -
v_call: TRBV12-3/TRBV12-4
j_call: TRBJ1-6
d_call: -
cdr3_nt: TGTGCCAGCAGTGTCACTCAGGGTGTGTCCCTCCACTTT
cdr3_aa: CASSVTQGVSLHF

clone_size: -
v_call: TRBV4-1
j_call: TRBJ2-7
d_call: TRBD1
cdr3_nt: TGCGCCAGCAGCCCGCGACAGGGGTCAAACTACGAGCAGTACTTC
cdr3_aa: CASSPRQGSNYEQYF

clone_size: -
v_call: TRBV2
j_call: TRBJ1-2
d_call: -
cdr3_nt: TGTGCCAGCCAAAAGGGTGAGGAGATCCTAGGGGGCTACACCTTC
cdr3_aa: CASQKGEEILGGYTF

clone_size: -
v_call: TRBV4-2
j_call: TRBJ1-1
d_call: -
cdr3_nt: TGTGCCAGCAGCCAACGGGTCGGTTCTAACACTGAAGCTTTCTTT
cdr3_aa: CASSQRVGSNTEAFF

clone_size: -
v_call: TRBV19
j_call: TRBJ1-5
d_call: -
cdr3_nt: TGTGCCAGTAGTATGGGTAGGGGAGGAGGTCAGCCCCAGCATTTT
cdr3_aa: CASSMGRGGGQPQHF

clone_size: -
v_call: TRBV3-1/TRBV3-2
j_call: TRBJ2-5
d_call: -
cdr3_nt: TGTGCCAGCAGCCAAGGAGGCGGGATAGGTGAAGAGACCCAGTACTTC
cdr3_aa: CASSQGGGIGEETQYF

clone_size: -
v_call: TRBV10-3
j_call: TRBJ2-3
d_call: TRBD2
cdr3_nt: TGTGCCATCAGTTCTTCTGGACTAGCGGGAGATACGCAGTATTTT
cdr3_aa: CAISSSGLAGDTQYF

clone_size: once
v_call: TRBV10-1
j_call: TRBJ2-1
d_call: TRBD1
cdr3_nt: TGCGCCAGCAGTGATGGGACAGGGCTGTACAATGAGCAGTTCTTC
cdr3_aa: CASSDGTGLYNEQFF

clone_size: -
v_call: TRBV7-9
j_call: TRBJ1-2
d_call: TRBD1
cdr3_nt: TGTGCCAGCAGCGCAGCCGGGACAGAATTTAACTATGGCTACACCTTC
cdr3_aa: CASSAAGTEFNYGYTF

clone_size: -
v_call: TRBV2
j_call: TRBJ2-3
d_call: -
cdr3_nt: TGTACCAGCAGTGCAGTCAGCACAGATACGCAGTATTTT
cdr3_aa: CTSSAVSTDTQYF

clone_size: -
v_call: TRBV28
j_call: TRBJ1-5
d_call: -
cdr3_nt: TGTGCCAGCAGACGCCCTGGCCAGGGGATAGGCCAGCCCCAGCATTTT
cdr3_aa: CASRRPGQGIGQPQHF

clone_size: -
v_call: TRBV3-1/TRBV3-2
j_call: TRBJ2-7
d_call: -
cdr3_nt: TGTGCCAGCAGCCCCGACTCGAAGGCCTACGAGCAGTACTTC
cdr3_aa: CASSPDSKAYEQYF

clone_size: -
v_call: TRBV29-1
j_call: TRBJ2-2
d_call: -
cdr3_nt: TGCAGCGTTGCGCGACAGGAGCCGAACACCGGGGAGCTGTTTTTT
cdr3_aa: CSVARQEPNTGELFF

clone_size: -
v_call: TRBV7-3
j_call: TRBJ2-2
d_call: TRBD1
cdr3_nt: TGTGCCAGCAGCTTATCATCCCTGGGACAGGGTACGACCGGGGAGCTGTTTTTT
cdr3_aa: CASSLSSLGQGTTGELFF

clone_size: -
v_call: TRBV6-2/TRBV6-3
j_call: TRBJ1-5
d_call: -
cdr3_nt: TGTGCCAGCAGTAGACTCTCAGGGCAGCCCCAGCATTTT
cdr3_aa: CASSRLSGQPQHF